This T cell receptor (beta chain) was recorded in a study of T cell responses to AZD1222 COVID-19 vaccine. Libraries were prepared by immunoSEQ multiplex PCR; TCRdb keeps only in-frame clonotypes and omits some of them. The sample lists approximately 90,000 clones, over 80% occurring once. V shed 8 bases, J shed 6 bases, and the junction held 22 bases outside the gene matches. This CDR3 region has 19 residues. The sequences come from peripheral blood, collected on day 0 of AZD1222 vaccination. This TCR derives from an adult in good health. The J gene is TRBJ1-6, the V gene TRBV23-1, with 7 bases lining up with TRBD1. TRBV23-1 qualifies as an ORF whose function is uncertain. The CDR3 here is CASLLMRRETGQSNSPLHF. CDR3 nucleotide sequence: TGCGCCAGCCTTTTAATGCGACGGGAGACAGGGCAGAGTAATTCACCCCTCCACTTT.